Presented here are 17 T cell receptor beta chains from one specimen sequenced in a study of blood T cell repertoires in COVID-19. Repertoires were generated with immunoSEQ multiplex PCR, while TCRdb's copy carries only in-frame clones and drops some. Of about 240,000 clones in the sample, about four fifths are singletons; the top ten hold approximately 9.6%. Sequenced input: peripheral blood. These receptors were taken from an elderly woman with acute or convalescent COVID-19.

The rearrangement links TRBV2 to TRBJ2-3; 7 positions agree with TRBD2. The CDR3 runs 14 residues. CDR1 and CDR2 from the germline V gene are SNHLY and FYNNEI. V gave up 8 bases and J gave up 4 bases; unmatched junction bases: 9. CDR3 DNA: TGTGCCAGCGGGGGGGTAGGGTACTCAGATACGCAGTATTTT. This translates into CASGGVGYSDTQYF.

This clone was counted many times. The chain is built from TRBV14 and TRBJ2-1, with 8 bases identical to TRBD2. The trim removed 3 bases at V and 2 bases at J, leaving 9 bases unmatched. From germline, CDR1 is SGHDN and CDR2 FVKESK. The CDR3 spans 17 residues. The CDR3 region has the DNA TGTGCCAGCAGCCATGTGATCGGACTAGCAGCCTACAATGAGCAGTTCTTC. Translated, it gives CASSHVIGLAAYNEQFF. The full variable domain, completed using reference TRBV14 and TRBJ2-1, is EAGVTQFPSHSVIEKGQTVTLRCDPISGHDNLYWYRRVMGKEIKFLLHFVKESKQDESGMPNNRFLAERTGGTYSTLKVQPAELEDSGVYFCASSHVIGLAAYNEQFFGPGTRLTVL.

The genes are TRBV28 and TRBJ2-2, with D perhaps matching TRBD2 (7 bases). The germline CDR1 and CDR2 sequences are MDHEN and SYDVKM. Trimming shortened V by 4 bases and J by 2 bases, and 26 bases separated the two germline ends. This CDR3 contains 20 residues. This CDR3 reads CASSSGGYTGSLLNTGELFF. For the CDR3, the DNA is TGTGCCAGCAGTTCGGGGGGTTATACAGGGTCCCTCCTTAACACCGGGGAGCTGTTTTTT.

The chain employs TRBV19 and TRBJ1-6; tentative D call: TRBD1 (6 bases). The CDR3 has 13 amino acids. Germline CDR1 and CDR2: LNHDA and SQIVND (reference sequence). Trimming took 4 bases from V and 7 from J, leaving 8 bases between them. CDR3 sequence (DNA): TGTGCCAGTAGTAGGGGGCCGAATTCACCCCTCCACTTT. Its translation: CASSRGPNSPLHF.

The rearrangement joins TRBV11-3 to TRBJ2-1; 8 bases are shared with TRBD1. Germline V lookup: CDR1 SGHNT, CDR2 YENEEA. Trimming at V came to 4 bases and at J to 9 bases, leaving 5 bases not matched to a gene. CDR3 size: 13 residues. The CDR3 bases are TGTGCCAGCAGCTCTCACAGGGGGACTGAGCAGTTCTTC. Protein: CASSSHRGTEQFF.

The CDR3 reads CASSQASAWTDTQYF. The CDR3 bases are TGTGCCAGCAGCCAAGCGAGTGCCTGGACAGATACGCAGTATTTT. J is TRBJ2-3 and V is TRBV3-1 (or the pseudogene TRBV3-2), with D unresolved. Germline assignment: CDR1 LGHDT and CDR2 YNNKEL (reference sequence). V was pared by 1 base and J by 3 bases, with 11 bases between. CDR3 length: 15 residues.

The chain uses TRBV9 and TRBJ2-2; tentatively, D is TRBD2 (6 bases). CDR3 length: 15 residues. Looked up from germline, CDR1 is SGDLS and CDR2 is YYNGEE. Trimming removed 0 bases from V and 1 base from J, with 7 bases in between. The CDR3 sequence is CASSVVAENTGELFF. In nucleotides, the CDR3 is TGTGCCAGCAGCGTAGTAGCGGAGAACACCGGGGAGCTGTTTTTT.

The genes are TRBV10-3 and TRBJ1-5; D remains ambiguous. This CDR3 contains 15 residues. Germline-derived CDR1 and CDR2 are ENHRY and SYGVKD. With 2 bases removed from V and 1 base from J, the gap between germline ends came to 9 bases. The CDR3 reads CAISEELLSNQPQHF. The CDR3 DNA sequence: TGTGCCATCAGTGAGGAGCTCCTGAGCAATCAGCCCCAGCATTTT.

The chain has TRBV7-2 and TRBJ2-7; D is ambiguous. Germline CDR1 reads SGHTA; CDR2 reads FQGNSA. The CDR3 is made up of 16 amino acids. The V and J ends lost 1 base and 0 bases respectively, with 13 bases between them. CDR3 sequence reads: CASSLGTAIGSYEQYF. The CDR3 DNA reads TGTGCCAGCAGCTTAGGAACTGCTATCGGCTCCTACGAGCAGTACTTC.

This chain joins TRBV18 and TRBJ2-7; possibly TRBD1 for D (5 bases). Germline values: CDR1 KGHSH, CDR2 LQKENI. V was cut by 3 bases and J by 5 bases, with 11 bases left in between. This CDR3 spans 13 amino acids. CDR3 loop: CASSPQGGNEQYF. DNA for the CDR3: TGTGCCAGCTCACCGCAGGGCGGCAACGAGCAGTACTTC.

The rearrangement links TRBV5-3 to TRBJ2-3; 9 bases agree with TRBD1. TRBV5-3 is designated an ORF whose function remains uncertain. The CDR3 loop spans 15 amino acids. V shed 3 bases and J 6 bases; nucleotides not matched to a gene: 8. This CDR3 is CARSSPGQGSDTQYF. In DNA, the CDR3 is TGTGCCAGAAGCTCGCCGGGACAGGGTAGCGATACGCAGTATTTT.

This clone was seen a few times. The V call is TRBV2, the J call TRBJ2-2; D not resolved. The CDR3 runs 11 residues. V lost 7 bases and J lost 6, with 6 bases in between. CDR1 is SNHLY and CDR2 is FYNNEI in the germline V gene. CDR3 DNA: TGTGCCAGCAAGGAGTCCGGGGAGCTGTTTTTT. Protein: CASKESGELFF.

The V call is TRBV7-6, the J call TRBJ2-2; 12 bases line up with TRBD2. Germline assignment: CDR1 SGHVS and CDR2 FNYEAQ. CDR3 size: 16 residues. Trimming took 5 bases from V and 6 from J; bases not matched to a gene: 7. For the CDR3, the DNA is TGTGCCAGCAGCCCGAGGACTAGCGGGGCGTCCGGGGAGCTGTTTTTT. This translates into CASSPRTSGASGELFF.

The V gene is TRBV27, the J gene TRBJ2-1; perhaps TRBD2 as D (7 bases). V lost 5 bases and J 9 bases, leaving 17 bases between the germline ends. Germline CDR1 reads MNHEY; CDR2 reads SMNVEV (reference sequence). The length of the CDR3 is 14 residues. The CDR3 loop is CASSPRGAGGEQFF. Here the CDR3 DNA reads TGTGCCAGCAGTCCCCGGGGGGCAGGCGGTGAGCAGTTCTTC.

In its sample, this clone was seen once. The chain couples TRBV28 to TRBJ1-1; D is undetermined. Germline lookup yields CDR1 MDHEN and CDR2 SYDVKM. The germline V and J ends were trimmed by 5 bases and 11 bases, with 21 bases remaining between them. The CDR3 is 14 residues long. CDR3 in DNA: TGTGCCAGCAGTCCAAAGCCGAGTTCCCATTTGGCTTTCTTT. It is translated as CASSPKPSSHLAFF.

The J gene is TRBJ2-1, the V gene TRBV5-1; a weak D match, TRBD1 (5 bases). V lost 4 bases, J lost 0 bases, and 11 bases lay in between. The CDR3 extends over 15 amino acids. Germline V gives CDR1 SGHRS, CDR2 YFSETQ. This CDR3 is CASSTPRDSYNEQFF. The DNA of the CDR3 is TGCGCCAGCAGCACCCCCAGGGACTCCTACAATGAGCAGTTCTTC.

The chain combines TRBV28 with TRBJ2-7; D unclear. The germline V gene encodes CDR1 MDHEN and CDR2 SYDVKM. This CDR3 region has 12 residues. V was clipped by 6 bases and J by 1 base, with 7 bases between them. CDR3 sequence reads: CASRLTSYEQYF. The CDR3 DNA reads TGTGCCAGCAGGCTGACATCCTACGAGCAGTACTTC.